This section outlines one T cell receptor beta chain sequence together with its context. Everyone who took part was roughly 18 to 95 years old, and they came from about two dozen US areas. Assignment of participants to cohorts was predicated upon participant-reported clinical history. CDR1 and CDR2 (germline): SGHAT, FQNNGV. This CDR3 is built from 18 residues. Trimming cost V 6 bases and J 0 bases; bases outside gene matches: 7. The data were obtained in a study of blood T cell repertoires in COVID-19. At the level of the study: COVID-19 samples collected from the United States, Italy and Spain covered acute and convalescent phases.

Some clones are missing from TCRdb's copy, which holds only in-frame ones; the method was immunoSEQ multiplex PCR. The sample holds about 480,000 clones, roughly 90% seen once. The sequencing input was PBMCs or T cells enriched from blood (not recorded which). The chain recombines TRBV11-2 with TRBJ2-2, with 13 bases lining up with TRBD2. This clonotype was sampled from a woman in her thirties or forties who had recovered from COVID-19. The CDR3 here is CASSRKLAGGPNTGELFF. CDR3 coding DNA: TGTGCCAGCAGTCGTAAACTAGCGGGAGGGCCGAACACCGGGGAGCTGTTTTTT.